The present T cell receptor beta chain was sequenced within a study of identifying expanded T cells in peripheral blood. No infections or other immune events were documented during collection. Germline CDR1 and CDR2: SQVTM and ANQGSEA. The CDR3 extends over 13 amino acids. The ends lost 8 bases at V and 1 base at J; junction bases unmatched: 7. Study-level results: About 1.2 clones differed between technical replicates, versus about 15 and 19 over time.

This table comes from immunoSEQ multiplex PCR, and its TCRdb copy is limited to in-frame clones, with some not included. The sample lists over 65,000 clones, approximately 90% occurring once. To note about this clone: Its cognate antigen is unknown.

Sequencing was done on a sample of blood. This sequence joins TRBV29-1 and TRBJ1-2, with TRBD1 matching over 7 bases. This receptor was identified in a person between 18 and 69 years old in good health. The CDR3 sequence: CSFQTGHNYGYTF. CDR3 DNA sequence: TGCAGCTTCCAGACAGGGCATAACTATGGCTACACCTTC.